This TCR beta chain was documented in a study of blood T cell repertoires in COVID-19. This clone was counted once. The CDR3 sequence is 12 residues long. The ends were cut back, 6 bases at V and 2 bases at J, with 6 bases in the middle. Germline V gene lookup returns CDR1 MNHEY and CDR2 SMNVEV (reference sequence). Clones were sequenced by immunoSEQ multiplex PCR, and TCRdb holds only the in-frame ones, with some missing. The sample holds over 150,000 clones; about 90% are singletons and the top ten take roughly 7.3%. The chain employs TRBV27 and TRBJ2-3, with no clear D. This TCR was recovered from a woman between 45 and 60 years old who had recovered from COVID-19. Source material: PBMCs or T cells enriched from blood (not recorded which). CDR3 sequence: CASRGPTDTQYF. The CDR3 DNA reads TGTGCCAGCAGGGGCCCCACAGATACGCAGTATTTT.